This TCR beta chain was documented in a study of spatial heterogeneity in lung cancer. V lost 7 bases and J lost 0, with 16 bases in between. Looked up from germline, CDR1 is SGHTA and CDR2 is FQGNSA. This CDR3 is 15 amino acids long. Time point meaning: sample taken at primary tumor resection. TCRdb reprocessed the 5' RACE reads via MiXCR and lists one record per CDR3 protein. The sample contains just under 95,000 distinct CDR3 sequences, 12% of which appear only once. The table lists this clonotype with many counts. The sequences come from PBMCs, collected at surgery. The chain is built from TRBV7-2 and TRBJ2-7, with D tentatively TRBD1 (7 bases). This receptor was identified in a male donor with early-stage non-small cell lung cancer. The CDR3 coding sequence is TGTGCCAGCACCGTGTCAGGGGGGCGCTCCTACGAGCAGTACTTC. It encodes CASTVSGGRSYEQYF.